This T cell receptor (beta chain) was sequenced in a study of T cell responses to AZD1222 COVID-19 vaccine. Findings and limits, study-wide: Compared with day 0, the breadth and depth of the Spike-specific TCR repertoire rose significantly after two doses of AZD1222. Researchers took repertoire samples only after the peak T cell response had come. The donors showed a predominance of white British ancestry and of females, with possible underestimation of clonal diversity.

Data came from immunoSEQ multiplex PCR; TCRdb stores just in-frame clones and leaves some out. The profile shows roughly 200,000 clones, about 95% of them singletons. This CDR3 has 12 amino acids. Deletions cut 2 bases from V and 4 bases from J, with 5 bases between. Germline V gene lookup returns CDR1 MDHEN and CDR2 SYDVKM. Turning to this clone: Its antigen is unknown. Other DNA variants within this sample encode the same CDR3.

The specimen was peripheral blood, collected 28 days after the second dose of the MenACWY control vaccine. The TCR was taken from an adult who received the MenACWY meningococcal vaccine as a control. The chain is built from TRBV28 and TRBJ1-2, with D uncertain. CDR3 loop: CASSLRGYGYTF. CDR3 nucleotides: TGTGCCAGCAGTTTACGTGGCTATGGCTACACCTTC.